This TCR beta chain came from a study of OX40 agonist ivuxolimab in advanced cancers. Study as a whole: Patients were given ivuxolimab, an antibody that agonizes OX40 (CD134).

It was autoimmune disease history or systemic immunosuppression that excluded patients. The germline V gene encodes CDR1 LNHDA and CDR2 SQIVND (reference sequence). Trimming pared 1 base from V and 2 bases from J, leaving 9 bases between. The CDR3 is 14 amino acids. Method: immunoSEQ multiplex PCR; TCRdb's copy keeps in-frame clones and lacks some. The sample lists about 36,000 clones; over 65% were seen once. The material was CD4+ or CD8+ T cells sorted from blood, obtained in a trial of the OX40 agonist ivuxolimab. This receptor was identified in an adult with an advanced solid tumor such as melanoma, head and neck, liver or kidney cancer. V and J are TRBV19 and TRBJ2-7; D possibly corresponds to TRBD1 (5 bases). Here the CDR3 reads CASSIGAGPYEQYF. The CDR3, as DNA: TGTGCCAGTAGTATAGGGGCAGGGCCCTACGAGCAGTACTTC.